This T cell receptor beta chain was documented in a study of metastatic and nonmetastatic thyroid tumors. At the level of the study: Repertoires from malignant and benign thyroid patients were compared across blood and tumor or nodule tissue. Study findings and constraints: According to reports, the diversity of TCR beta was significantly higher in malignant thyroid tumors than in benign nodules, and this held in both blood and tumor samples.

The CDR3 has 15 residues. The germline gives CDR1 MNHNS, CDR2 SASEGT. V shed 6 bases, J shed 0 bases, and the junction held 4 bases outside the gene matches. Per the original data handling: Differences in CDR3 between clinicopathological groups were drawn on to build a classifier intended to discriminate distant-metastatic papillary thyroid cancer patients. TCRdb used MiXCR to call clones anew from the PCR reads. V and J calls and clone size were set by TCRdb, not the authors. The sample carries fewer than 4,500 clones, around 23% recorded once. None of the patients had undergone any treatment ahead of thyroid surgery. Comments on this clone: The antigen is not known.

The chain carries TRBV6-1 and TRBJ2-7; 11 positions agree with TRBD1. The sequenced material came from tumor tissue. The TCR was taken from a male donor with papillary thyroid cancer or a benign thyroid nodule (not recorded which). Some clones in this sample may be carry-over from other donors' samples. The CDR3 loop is CASSGDRGDSYEQYF. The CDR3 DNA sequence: TGTGCCAGCAGCGGGGACAGGGGGGACTCCTACGAGCAGTACTTC.